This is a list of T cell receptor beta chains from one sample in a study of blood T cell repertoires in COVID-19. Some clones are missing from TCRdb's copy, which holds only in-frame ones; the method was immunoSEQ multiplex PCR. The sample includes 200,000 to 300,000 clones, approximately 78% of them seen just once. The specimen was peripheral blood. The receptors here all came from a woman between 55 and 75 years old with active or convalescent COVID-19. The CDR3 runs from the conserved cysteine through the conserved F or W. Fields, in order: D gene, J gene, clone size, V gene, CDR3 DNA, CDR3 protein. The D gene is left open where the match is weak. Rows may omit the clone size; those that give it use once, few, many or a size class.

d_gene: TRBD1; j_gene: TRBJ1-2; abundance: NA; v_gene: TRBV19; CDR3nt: TGTGCCAGTAACATACAGGGGGCCAACTATGGCTACACCTTC; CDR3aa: CASNIQGANYGYTF
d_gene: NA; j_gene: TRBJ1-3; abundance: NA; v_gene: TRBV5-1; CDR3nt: TGCGCCAGCAGCTCGGGAGCTGGAAACACCATATATTTT; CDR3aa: CASSSGAGNTIYF
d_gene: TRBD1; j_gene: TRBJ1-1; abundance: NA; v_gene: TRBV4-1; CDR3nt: TGCGCCAGCAGCCAAGGTCGGCTGGGGACAGGGGGTGAAGCTTTCTTT; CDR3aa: CASSQGRLGTGGEAFF
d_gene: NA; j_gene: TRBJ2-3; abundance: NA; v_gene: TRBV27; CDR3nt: TGTGCCAGCAGTTTAAACAGGGCCACAGATACGCAGTATTTT; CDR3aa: CASSLNRATDTQYF
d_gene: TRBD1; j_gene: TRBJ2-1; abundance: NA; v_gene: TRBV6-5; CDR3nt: TGTGCCAGCAGTTATCGACAGGGCCTTTCCTACAATGAGCAGTTCTTC; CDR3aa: CASSYRQGLSYNEQFF
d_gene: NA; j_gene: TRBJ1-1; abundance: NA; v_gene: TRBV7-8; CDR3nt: TGTGCCAGCAGCCCACGGCAGGGGAAGTGGGACACTGAAGCTTTCTTT; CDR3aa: CASSPRQGKWDTEAFF
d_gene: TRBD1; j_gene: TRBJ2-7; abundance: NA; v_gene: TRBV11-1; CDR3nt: TGTGCCAGCAGCCTGGGACAGGGGAGAGGGGAGCAGTACTTC; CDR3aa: CASSLGQGRGEQYF
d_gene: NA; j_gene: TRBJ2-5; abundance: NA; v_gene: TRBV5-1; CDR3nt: TGCGCCAGCAGCTTGGCCGGGAACCAAGAGACCCAGTACTTC; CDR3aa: CASSLAGNQETQYF
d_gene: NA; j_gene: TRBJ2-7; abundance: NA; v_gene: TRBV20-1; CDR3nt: TGCAGTGCTAGAGGCCCGGGCGAGCAGTACTTC; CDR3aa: CSARGPGEQYF
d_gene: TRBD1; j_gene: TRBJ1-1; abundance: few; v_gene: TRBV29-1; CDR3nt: TGCAGCGTTCTGGGGCAGGGGGCAGTTGAAGCTTTCTTT; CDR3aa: CSVLGQGAVEAFF
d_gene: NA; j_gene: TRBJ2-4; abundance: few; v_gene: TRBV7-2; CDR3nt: TGTGCCAGCAGCTTAGGGAGAGCCTATAAGAACATTCAGTACTTC; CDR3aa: CASSLGRAYKNIQYF
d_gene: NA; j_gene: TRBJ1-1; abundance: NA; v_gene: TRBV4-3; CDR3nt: TGCGCTAGCAGCCAAGATCGGGGGAATACTGAAGCTTTCTTT; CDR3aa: CASSQDRGNTEAFF
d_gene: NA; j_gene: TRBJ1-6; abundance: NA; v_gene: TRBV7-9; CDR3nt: TGTGCCAGCAGCTTAGATAGCTCCTATAATTCACCCCTCCACTTT; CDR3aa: CASSLDSSYNSPLHF
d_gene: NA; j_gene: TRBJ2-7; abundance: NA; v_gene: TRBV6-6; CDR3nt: TGTGCCAGCAGTCAAATTACCGGGTGGGTTGCCGAGCAGTACTTC; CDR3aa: CASSQITGWVAEQYF
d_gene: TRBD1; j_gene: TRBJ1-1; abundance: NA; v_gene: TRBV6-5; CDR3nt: TGTGCCAGCAGGTGGGACAGCAAAATGAACACTGAAGCTTTCTTT; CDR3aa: CASRWDSKMNTEAFF
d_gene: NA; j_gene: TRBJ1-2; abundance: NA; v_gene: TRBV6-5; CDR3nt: TGTGCCAGCAGTTACGGGGGGGACTATGGCTACACCTTC; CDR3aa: CASSYGGDYGYTF
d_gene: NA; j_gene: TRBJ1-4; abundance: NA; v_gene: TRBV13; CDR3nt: TGTGCCAGCAGCGCTCGGGGGGCTAATGAAAAACTGTTTTTT; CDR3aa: CASSARGANEKLFF
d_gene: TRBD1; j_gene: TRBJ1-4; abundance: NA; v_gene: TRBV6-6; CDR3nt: TGTGCCAGCAGTTACGGACAGGGGGGTGCTAATGAAAAACTGTTTTTT; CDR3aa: CASSYGQGGANEKLFF
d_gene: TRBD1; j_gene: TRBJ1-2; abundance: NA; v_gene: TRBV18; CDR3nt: TGTGCCAGCTCACCGCTCGAGGGGGCGCAGAATGGCTACACCTTC; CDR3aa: CASSPLEGAQNGYTF
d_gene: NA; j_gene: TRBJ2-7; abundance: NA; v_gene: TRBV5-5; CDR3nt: TGTGCCAGCAGCTCGACAGGTGCAGTATCCTACGAGCAGTACTTC; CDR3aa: CASSSTGAVSYEQYF
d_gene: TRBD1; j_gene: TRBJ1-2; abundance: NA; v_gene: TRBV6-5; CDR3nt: TGTGCCAGCAGTTACGGGACAGGGGGCCATTATGGCTACACCTTC; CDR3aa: CASSYGTGGHYGYTF
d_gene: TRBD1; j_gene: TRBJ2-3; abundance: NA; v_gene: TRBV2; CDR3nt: TGTGCCAGCACCCTGACAGGGGGCGCGGCCGATACGCAGTATTTT; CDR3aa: CASTLTGGAADTQYF
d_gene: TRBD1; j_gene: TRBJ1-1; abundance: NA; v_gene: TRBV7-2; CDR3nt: TGTGCCAGCTCGAAGGACAGGGGCCACACTGAAGCTTTCTTT; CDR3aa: CASSKDRGHTEAFF
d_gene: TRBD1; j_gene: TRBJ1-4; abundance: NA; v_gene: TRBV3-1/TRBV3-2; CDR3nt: TGTGCCAGCAGCCCTGGACTTATACAGGGGAGAGTTGAAAAACTGTTTTTT; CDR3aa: CASSPGLIQGRVEKLFF
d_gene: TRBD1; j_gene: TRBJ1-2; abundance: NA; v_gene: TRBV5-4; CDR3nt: TGTGCCAGCAGCCCGAATCTGGGACAGTCCAGTAACTATGGCTACACCTTC; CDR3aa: CASSPNLGQSSNYGYTF
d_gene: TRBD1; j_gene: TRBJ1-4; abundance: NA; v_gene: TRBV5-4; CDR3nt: TGTGCCAGCGCTCCGGGACAGAGGAATGAAAAACTGTTTTTT; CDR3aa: CASAPGQRNEKLFF
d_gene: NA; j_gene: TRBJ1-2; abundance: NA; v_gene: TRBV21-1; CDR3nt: TGTGCCAGCAAGGGGAGGGAGTATGGCTACACCTTC; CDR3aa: CASKGREYGYTF
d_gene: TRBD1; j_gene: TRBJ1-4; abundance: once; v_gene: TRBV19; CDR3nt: TGTGCCAGTAGTTCGGCCGGGACAGGGGGTGAAAAACTGTTTTTT; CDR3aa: CASSSAGTGGEKLFF
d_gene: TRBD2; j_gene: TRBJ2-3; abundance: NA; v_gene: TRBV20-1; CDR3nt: TGCAGTGCTAGTAGAGGCCTAGCGGGGATCACAGATACGCAGTATTTT; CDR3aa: CSASRGLAGITDTQYF
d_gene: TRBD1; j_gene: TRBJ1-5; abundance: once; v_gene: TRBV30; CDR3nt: TGTGCCTGGACCTCGGGGACAGGGAGAAATCAGCCCCAGCATTTT; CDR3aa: CAWTSGTGRNQPQHF
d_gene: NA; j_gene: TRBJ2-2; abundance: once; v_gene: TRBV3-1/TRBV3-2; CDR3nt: TGTGCCAGCTCACACGGCGTAAGCGCCGGGGAGCTGTTTTTT; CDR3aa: CASSHGVSAGELFF
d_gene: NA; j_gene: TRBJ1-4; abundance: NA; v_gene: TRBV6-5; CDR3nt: TGTGCCAGCAGAGGCGGTCTTGCAACTAATGAAAAACTGTTTTTT; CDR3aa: CASRGGLATNEKLFF
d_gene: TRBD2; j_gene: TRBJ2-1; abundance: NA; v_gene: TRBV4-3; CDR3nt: TGCGCCAGCAGCCAAGGGCGGGGGGCCCGGACCGGAGGGGAGCAGTTCTTC; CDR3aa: CASSQGRGARTGGEQFF
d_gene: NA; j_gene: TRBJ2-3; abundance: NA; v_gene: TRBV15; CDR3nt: TGTGCCACCAGCAGAGATAGGGGCGCAGATACGCAGTATTTT; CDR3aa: CATSRDRGADTQYF
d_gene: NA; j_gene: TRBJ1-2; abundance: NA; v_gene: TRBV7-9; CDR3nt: TGTGCCAGCAGCTTAGCTCGGAAGGAGGGCTACACCTTC; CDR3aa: CASSLARKEGYTF
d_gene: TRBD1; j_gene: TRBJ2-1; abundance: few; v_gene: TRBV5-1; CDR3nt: TGCGCCAGCAGGAAAAGGGGGCATGAGCAGTTCTTC; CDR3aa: CASRKRGHEQFF
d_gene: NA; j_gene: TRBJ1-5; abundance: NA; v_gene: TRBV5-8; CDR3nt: TGTGCCAGCAGCTTGGAGGCAGGGCCTAATCAGCCCCAGCATTTT; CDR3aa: CASSLEAGPNQPQHF
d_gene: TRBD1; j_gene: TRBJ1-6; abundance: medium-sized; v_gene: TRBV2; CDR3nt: TGTGCCAGCAGCTCCGGGACAGGAGATAATTCACCCCTCCACTTT; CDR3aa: CASSSGTGDNSPLHF
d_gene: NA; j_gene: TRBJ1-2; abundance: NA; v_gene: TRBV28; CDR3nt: TGTGCCAGCAGCCTGGGGTACAGGGCCTATGGCTACACCTTC; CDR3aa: CASSLGYRAYGYTF
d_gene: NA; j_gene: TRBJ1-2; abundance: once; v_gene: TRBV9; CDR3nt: TGTGCCAGCAGCGTAGGTCCCAGGGACTATGGCTACACCTTC; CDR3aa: CASSVGPRDYGYTF
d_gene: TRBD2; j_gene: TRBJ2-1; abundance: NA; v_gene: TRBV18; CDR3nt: TGTGCCAGCTCCGGTAGCGTAGCGGGGGGCTCCTTCTCCTACAATGAGCAGTTCTTC; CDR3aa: CASSGSVAGGSFSYNEQFF
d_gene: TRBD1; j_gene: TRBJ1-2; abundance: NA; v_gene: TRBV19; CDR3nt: TGTGCCAGTAGTATAGACCCGACAGGGGTTGGTGGCTACACCTTC; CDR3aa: CASSIDPTGVGGYTF
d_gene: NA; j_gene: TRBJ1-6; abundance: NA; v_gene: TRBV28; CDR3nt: TGTGCCAGCAGTCTGACGCGCAGGCAACCCTATAATTCACCCCTCCACTTT; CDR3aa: CASSLTRRQPYNSPLHF
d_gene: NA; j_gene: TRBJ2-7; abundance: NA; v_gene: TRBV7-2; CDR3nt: TGTGCCAGCAGCCCTATTGACAGATCCTACGAGCAGTACTTC; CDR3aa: CASSPIDRSYEQYF
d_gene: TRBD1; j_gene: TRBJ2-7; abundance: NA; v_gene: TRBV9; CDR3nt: TGTGCCAGCAGCGCGACTGGGACAGGCTACGAGCAGTACTTC; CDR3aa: CASSATGTGYEQYF